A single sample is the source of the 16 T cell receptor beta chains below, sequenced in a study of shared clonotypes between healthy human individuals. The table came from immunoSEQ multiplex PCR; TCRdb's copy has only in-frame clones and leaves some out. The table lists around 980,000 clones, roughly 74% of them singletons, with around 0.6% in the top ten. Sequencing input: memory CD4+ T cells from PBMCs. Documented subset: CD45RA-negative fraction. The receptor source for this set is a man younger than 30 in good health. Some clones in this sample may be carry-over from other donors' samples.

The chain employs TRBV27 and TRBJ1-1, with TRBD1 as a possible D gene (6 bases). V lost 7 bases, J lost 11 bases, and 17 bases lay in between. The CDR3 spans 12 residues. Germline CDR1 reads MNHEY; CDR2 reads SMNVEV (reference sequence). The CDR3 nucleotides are TGTGCCAGCACCGGAGTGGGGACACCGGCTTTCTTT. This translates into CASTGVGTPAFF.

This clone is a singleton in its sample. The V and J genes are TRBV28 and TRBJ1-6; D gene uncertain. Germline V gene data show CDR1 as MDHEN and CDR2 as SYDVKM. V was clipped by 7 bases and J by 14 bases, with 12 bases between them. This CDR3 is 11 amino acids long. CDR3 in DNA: TGTGCCAGCACGGGCCGGGCAGCCCTCCACTTT. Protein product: CASTGRAALHF.

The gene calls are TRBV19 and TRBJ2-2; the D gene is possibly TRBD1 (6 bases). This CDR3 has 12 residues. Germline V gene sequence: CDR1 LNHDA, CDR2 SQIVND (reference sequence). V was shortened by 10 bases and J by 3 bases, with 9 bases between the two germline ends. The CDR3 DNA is TGTGCCACGGGACAAGACACCGGGGAGCTGTTTTTT. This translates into CATGQDTGELFF.

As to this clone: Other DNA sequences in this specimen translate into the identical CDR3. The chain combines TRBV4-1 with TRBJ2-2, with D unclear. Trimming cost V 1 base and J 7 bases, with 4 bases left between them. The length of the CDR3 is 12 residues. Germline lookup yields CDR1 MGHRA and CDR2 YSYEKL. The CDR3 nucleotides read TGCGCCAGCAGCCAAGTGCGCGGGGAGCTGTTTTTT. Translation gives CASSQVRGELFF.

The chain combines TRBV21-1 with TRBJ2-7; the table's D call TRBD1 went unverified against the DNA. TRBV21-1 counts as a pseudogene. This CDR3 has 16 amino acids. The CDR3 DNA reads TGTGCCAGCAGCAGGGGACGGCGGGACAGGAGCTACGAGCAGCACTTC. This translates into CASSRGRRDRSYEQHF.

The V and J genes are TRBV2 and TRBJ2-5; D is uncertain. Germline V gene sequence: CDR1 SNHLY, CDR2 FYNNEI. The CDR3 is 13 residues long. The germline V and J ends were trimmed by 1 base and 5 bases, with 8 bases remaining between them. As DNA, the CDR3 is TGTGCCAGCAGTGAAGTGGTCACGGAGACCCAGTACTTC. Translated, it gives CASSEVVTETQYF.

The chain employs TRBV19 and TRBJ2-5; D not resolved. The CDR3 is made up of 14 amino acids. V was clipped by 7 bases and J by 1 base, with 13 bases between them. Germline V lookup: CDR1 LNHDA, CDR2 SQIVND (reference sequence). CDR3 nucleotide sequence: TGTGCCAGTAATCGTGACGGGTCCCAAGAGACCCAGTACTTC. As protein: CASNRDGSQETQYF.

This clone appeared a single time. The CDR3 is CASSVAINDGNTIYF. Written as DNA, the CDR3 is TGTGCCAGCAGCGTAGCCATTAACGATGGAAACACCATATATTTT. V gene TRBV9 combines with J gene TRBJ1-3; no firm D call. V lost 0 bases to trimming and J lost 3 bases, with 10 bases between them. Germline loops: CDR1 SGDLS, CDR2 YYNGEE. The CDR3 loop spans 15 amino acids.

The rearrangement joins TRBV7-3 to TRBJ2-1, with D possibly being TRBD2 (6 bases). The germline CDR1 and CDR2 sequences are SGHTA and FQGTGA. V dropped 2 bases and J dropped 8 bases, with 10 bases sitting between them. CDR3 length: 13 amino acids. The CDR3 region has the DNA TGTGCCAGCAGCTTATCGGCTAGCGATGAGCAGTTCTTC. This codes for CASSLSASDEQFF.

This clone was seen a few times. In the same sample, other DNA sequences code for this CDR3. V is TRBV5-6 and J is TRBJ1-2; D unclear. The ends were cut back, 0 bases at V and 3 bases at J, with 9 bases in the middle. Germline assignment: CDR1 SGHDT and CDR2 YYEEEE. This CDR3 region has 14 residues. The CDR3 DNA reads TGTGCCAGCAGCTTGGGGCGGGTCGACTATGGCTACACCTTC. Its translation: CASSLGRVDYGYTF.

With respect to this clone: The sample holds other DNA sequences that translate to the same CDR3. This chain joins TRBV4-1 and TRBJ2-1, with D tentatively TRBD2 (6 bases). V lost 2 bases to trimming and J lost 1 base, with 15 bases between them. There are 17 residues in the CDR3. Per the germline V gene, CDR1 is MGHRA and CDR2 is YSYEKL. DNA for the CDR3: TGCGCCAGCAGCCAACCTCGACTAGTTAGGTCCTACAATGAGCAGTTCTTC. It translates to CASSQPRLVRSYNEQFF.

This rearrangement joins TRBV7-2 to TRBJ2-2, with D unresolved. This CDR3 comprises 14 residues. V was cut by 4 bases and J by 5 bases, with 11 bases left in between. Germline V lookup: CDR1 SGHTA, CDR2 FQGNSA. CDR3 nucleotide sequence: TGTGCCAGCAGCTCCCCGATCCGGACCGGGGAGCTGTTTTTT. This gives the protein CASSSPIRTGELFF.

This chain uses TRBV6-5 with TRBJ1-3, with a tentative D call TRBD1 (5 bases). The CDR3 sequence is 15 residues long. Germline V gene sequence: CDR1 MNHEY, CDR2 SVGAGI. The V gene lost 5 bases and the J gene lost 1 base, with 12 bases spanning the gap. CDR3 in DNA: TGTGCCAGCAGTCCGACTCAGGGTTCTGGAAACACCATATATTTT. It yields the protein CASSPTQGSGNTIYF.

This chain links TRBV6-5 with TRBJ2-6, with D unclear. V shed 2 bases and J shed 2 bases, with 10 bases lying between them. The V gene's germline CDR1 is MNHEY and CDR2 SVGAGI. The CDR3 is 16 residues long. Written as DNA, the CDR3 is TGTGCCAGCAGTTACACTGCAGGTACTGGGGCCAACGTCCTGACTTTC. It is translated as CASSYTAGTGANVLTF.

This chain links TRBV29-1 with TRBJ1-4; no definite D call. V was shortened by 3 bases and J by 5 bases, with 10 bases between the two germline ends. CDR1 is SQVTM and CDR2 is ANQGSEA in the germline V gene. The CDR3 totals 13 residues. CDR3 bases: TGCAGCGTTGATTCAGAGGAGAATGAAAAACTGTTTTTT. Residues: CSVDSEENEKLFF.

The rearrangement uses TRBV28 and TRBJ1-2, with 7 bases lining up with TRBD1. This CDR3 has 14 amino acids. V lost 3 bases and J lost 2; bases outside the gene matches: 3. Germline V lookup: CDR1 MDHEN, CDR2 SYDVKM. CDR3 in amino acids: CASSLDRLNYGYTF. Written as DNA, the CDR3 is TGTGCCAGCAGTTTGGACAGGCTGAACTATGGCTACACCTTC.